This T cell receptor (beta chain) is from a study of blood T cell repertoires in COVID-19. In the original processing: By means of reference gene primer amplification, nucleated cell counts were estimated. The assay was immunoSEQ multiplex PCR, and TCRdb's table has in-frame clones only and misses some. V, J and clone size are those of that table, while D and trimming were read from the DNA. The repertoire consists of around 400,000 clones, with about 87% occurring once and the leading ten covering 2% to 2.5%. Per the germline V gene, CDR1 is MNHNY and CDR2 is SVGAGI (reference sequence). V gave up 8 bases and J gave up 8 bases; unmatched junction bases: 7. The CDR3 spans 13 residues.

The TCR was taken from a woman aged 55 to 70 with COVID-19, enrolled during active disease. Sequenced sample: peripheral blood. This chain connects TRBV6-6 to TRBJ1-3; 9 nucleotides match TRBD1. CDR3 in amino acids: CASCTDRGYTIYF. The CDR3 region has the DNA TGTGCCAGCTGCACGGACAGGGGTTACACCATATATTTT.